The rows below give T cell receptor beta chains drawn from one sample of a study of OX40 agonist ivuxolimab in advanced cancers. Profiling relied on immunoSEQ multiplex PCR, and the TCRdb table lists in-frame clones only, not all of them. The data hold about 23,000 clones, with around 80% observed a single time. Here the sequenced sample was CD4+ or CD8+ T cells sorted from blood, taken in a trial of the OX40 agonist ivuxolimab. The receptor set was obtained from an adult with an advanced solid tumor such as melanoma, head and neck, liver or kidney cancer. CDR3s include the opening cysteine and the closing phenylalanine or tryptophan. A D gene is named only where the DNA matches it firmly. Clone size is shown for a subset of rows, as once, few, many or a class of expanded clone.

clone_size,cdr3_length,d_call,j_call,v_call,cdr3_nt,cdr3_aa
once,15,-,TRBJ2-6,TRBV27,TGTGCCAGCAGTTTATCCAACTCTGGGGCCAACGTCCTGACTTTC,CASSLSNSGANVLTF
-,19,-,TRBJ2-3,TRBV5-1,TGCGCCAGCAGCCCCGACGGGTTGATCGTTCACAAAAGCACAGATACGCAGTATTTT,CASSPDGLIVHKSTDTQYF
few,16,-,TRBJ1-4,TRBV9,TGTGCCAGCAGCTCATCCCGGGACTCCGGGGGTGAAAAACTGTTTTTT,CASSSSRDSGGEKLFF
-,15,-,TRBJ1-3,TRBV19,TGTGCCAGTAGTACCTCCGGCAGCTCTGGAAACACCATATATTTT,CASSTSGSSGNTIYF
-,11,-,TRBJ1-3,TRBV27,TGTGCCAGCAGAACTGGAAACACCATATATTTT,CASRTGNTIYF
-,16,TRBD1,TRBJ1-1,TRBV4-1,TGCGCCAGCAGCGACCGGGACAGGGGGGTCGGCACTGAAGCTTTCTTT,CASSDRDRGVGTEAFF
-,14,-,TRBJ1-2,TRBV10-3,TGTGCCACCAATCCGCGCGACCCTAACTATGGCTACACCTTC,CATNPRDPNYGYTF
-,12,TRBD1,TRBJ1-2,TRBV9,TGTGCCAGCACCGACAGGGTCGATGGCTACACCTTC,CASTDRVDGYTF
-,15,TRBD1,TRBJ2-7,TRBV6-5,TGTGCCAGCAGTTTCGGACAGGGGTTAGCCTACGAGCAGTACTTC,CASSFGQGLAYEQYF
-,16,-,TRBJ2-5,TRBV9,TGTGCCAGCAGTCTAAAGGACAGCCAAGCTCCCGAGACCCAGTACTTC,CASSLKDSQAPETQYF